Following are 13 T cell receptor beta chains from one sample sequenced in a study of radiotherapy plus CTLA-4 blockade in lung cancer. Sequencing used immunoSEQ multiplex PCR; TCRdb keeps in-frame clones, though not all of them. Of 110,000 or so clones listed, approximately 80% were seen once; the top ten hold approximately 4.7%. Sequenced material: peripheral blood, taken from a patient treated with radiotherapy plus ipilimumab. The receptors here all came from a human donor with non-small cell lung cancer who had a partial response to radiotherapy plus ipilimumab.

This chain links TRBV18 with TRBJ1-3; no reliable D call. Trimming shortened V by 0 bases and J by 5 bases, and 11 bases separated the two germline ends. Germline lookup yields CDR1 KGHSH and CDR2 LQKENI. The CDR3 covers 15 residues. The CDR3 region has the DNA TGTGCCAGCTCACCACCAACACCTTCGAGAAACACCATATATTTT. Translating it yields CASSPPTPSRNTIYF. The variable domain in full, with the rest retrieved from reference TRBV18 and TRBJ1-3, is NAGVMQNPRHLVRRRGQEARLRCSPMKGHSHVYWYRQLPEEGLKFMVYLQKENIIDESGMPKERFSAEFPKEGPSILRIQQVVRGDSAAYFCASSPPTPSRNTIYFGEGSWLTVV.

This clone came up once. The rearrangement uses TRBV7-9 and TRBJ2-2, with 10 bases aligning to TRBD2. Trimming at V came to 5 bases and at J to 6 bases, leaving 6 bases not matched to a gene. CDR3 length: 15 amino acids. Germline CDR1 is SEHNR and CDR2 is FQNEAQ (reference sequence). For the CDR3, the DNA is TGTGCCAGCAGCCCAAGCGGGAGGGCCTCCGGGGAGCTGTTTTTT. Translating it yields CASSPSGRASGELFF.

V is TRBV6-1 and J is TRBJ1-6, with TRBD1 identical over 8 bases. CDR3 length: 16 residues. V was clipped by 4 bases and J by 2 bases; unmatched bases: 4. In germline, CDR1 is MNHNS, CDR2 SASEGT. The CDR3 region is CASSAQGGTYNSPLHF. The CDR3 DNA reads TGTGCCAGCAGTGCACAGGGGGGGACCTATAATTCACCCCTCCACTTT.

The genes are TRBV4-1 and TRBJ2-5, with 7 bases aligning to TRBD2. The CDR3 covers 15 residues. Germline V gene data show CDR1 as MGHRA and CDR2 as YSYEKL. V lost 4 bases, J lost 6 bases, and 11 bases stayed unmatched. The CDR3 reads CASSLPGLGSKTQYF. CDR3 coding DNA: TGCGCCAGCAGCCTCCCCGGACTAGGATCAAAGACCCAGTACTTC.

The table lists this clone with a few counts. This chain joins TRBV7-2 and TRBJ2-1; D possibly corresponds to TRBD2 (5 bases). This CDR3 contains 14 residues. The germline V gene has CDR1 SGHTA and CDR2 FQGNSA. V was clipped by 1 base and J by 7 bases, with 11 bases between them. CDR3 bases: TGTGCCAGCAGCTTAGGGGGAGTCTTAAATGAGCAGTTCTTC. Translating gives CASSLGGVLNEQFF.

V is TRBV6-1 and J is TRBJ1-2; tentative D call: TRBD1 (6 bases). Trimming removed 3 bases from V and 7 bases from J, with 21 bases in between. This CDR3 is built from 16 residues. Germline V gene lookup returns CDR1 MNHNS and CDR2 SASEGT. DNA for the CDR3: TGTGCCAGCAGTGATACCCGCGAGGGGGGGATACGTGGCTACACCTTC. Amino acid sequence: CASSDTREGGIRGYTF.

The chain employs TRBV9 and TRBJ2-1; 9 bases fit TRBD1. The CDR3 extends over 16 amino acids. Germline V gene data show CDR1 as SGDLS and CDR2 as YYNGEE. Trimming at V came to 3 bases and at J to 4 bases, leaving 8 bases not matched to a gene. The CDR3 bases are TGTGCCAGCAGCGCGATCGGACAGGGGCCTTACAATGAGCAGTTCTTC. Translation: CASSAIGQGPYNEQFF.

The chain uses TRBV6-1 and TRBJ1-5; D call uncertain. Germline V CDR1 and CDR2: MNHNS, SASEGT. Trimming removed 6 bases from V and 3 bases from J, with 12 bases in between. CDR3 size: 14 residues. For the CDR3, the DNA is TGTGCCAGCAGGGCTGACTTATCCAATCAGCCCCAGCATTTT. Translation gives CASRADLSNQPQHF.

The count of this clone is one. V gene TRBV5-4 combines with J gene TRBJ2-5, with unresolved D. The CDR3 spans 14 residues. Germline assignment: CDR1 SGHNT and CDR2 YYREEE (reference sequence). V shed 4 bases and J shed 2 bases, with 12 bases lying between them. The CDR3 here is CASSRDPLQETQYF. CDR3 DNA: TGTGCCAGCAGCCGAGATCCCCTTCAAGAGACCCAGTACTTC.

CDR3 protein: CASSLKSLGLVKLFF. As DNA, the CDR3 is TGTGCCAGCAGTTTAAAATCCCTCGGTCTCGTAAAACTGTTTTTT. The genes are TRBV28 and TRBJ1-4; D is unclear. Germline V gene sequence: CDR1 MDHEN, CDR2 SYDVKM. V was clipped by 2 bases and J by 10 bases, with 17 bases between them. The CDR3 is 15 amino acids.

V is TRBV5-1 and J is TRBJ2-3, with 10 positions matching TRBD2. Germline V CDR1 and CDR2: SGHRS, YFSETQ. The CDR3 contains 16 residues. V lost 3 bases to trimming and J lost 2 bases; unmatched junction nucleotides: 6. For the CDR3, the DNA is TGCGCCAGCAGCTCGGCTAGCGGGAGCTTCACAGATACGCAGTATTTT. This codes for CASSSASGSFTDTQYF.

This rearrangement joins TRBV7-6 to TRBJ2-2; 8 bases align to TRBD2. V shed 5 bases and J 2 bases; nucleotides not matched to a gene: 7. This CDR3 has 16 residues. The V gene's germline CDR1 is SGHVS and CDR2 FNYEAQ. CDR3 in DNA: TGTGCCAGCAGCAGAGAGAGCGGGAGCAACACCGGGGAGCTGTTTTTT. This codes for CASSRESGSNTGELFF.

This chain connects TRBV27 to TRBJ2-4; D perhaps matches TRBD1 (6 bases). The CDR3 spans 17 residues. Germline lookup yields CDR1 MNHEY and CDR2 SMNVEV (reference sequence). Trimming removed 0 bases from V and 4 bases from J, with 16 bases in between. DNA for the CDR3: TGTGCCAGCAGTTTATCGAACCCCGGACAGACTAAAAACATTCAGTACTTC. This encodes CASSLSNPGQTKNIQYF.